The 15 T cell receptor beta chains below all came from one sample that was sequenced in a study of early T cells in non-severe SARS-CoV-2 infection. Each CDR3 protein is one row after TCRdb ran MiXCR on the 5' RACE reads. Here the sample spans tens of thousands of distinct CDR3 sequences, approximately 12% being singletons. Specimen: whole blood. These TCRs come from an adult who was a healthcare worker with PCR-confirmed SARS-CoV-2 infection or an uninfected control (not recorded which).

This clonotype was observed a handful of times. V usage is TRBV5-1 and J usage is TRBJ2-5, with D unresolved. V was pared by 4 bases and J by 0 bases, with 10 bases between. This CDR3 contains 14 residues. Germline V gene data show CDR1 as SGHRS and CDR2 as YFSETQ. The CDR3 region is CASSRPGNQETQYF. DNA of the CDR3: TGCGCCAGCAGCCGGCCCGGTAACCAAGAGACCCAGTACTTC.

This chain links TRBV28 with TRBJ2-7, with 9 positions matching TRBD2. This CDR3 has 14 residues. The germline V gene encodes CDR1 MDHEN and CDR2 SYDVKM. The V segment lost 6 bases and the J segment 0 bases; nucleotides outside the gene matches: 3. The CDR3 nucleotides read TGTGCCAGCAGGAGGACTAGCGCCTCCTACGAGCAGTACTTC. This translates into CASRRTSASYEQYF.

This clonotype was picked up a small number of times. This chain connects TRBV28 to TRBJ1-6, with unresolved D. The CDR3 consists of 16 residues. Germline-derived CDR1 and CDR2 are MDHEN and SYDVKM. V shed 7 bases and J shed 8 bases, with 21 bases lying between them. The CDR3 coding sequence is TGTGCCAGCACTATACCCGAGACTCCCCCGTATTCACCCCTCCACTTT. Translation: CASTIPETPPYSPLHF.

This clonotype came up many times. The gene calls are TRBV2 and TRBJ2-7, with 7 bases identical to TRBD1. The CDR3 loop spans 14 amino acids. J was trimmed by 0 bases and V by 5 bases; bases with no gene match: 4. The germline gives CDR1 SNHLY, CDR2 FYNNEI. CDR3 DNA sequence: TGTGCCAGCAGTCTCCGGGACAGCTCCTACGAGCAGTACTTC. Residues: CASSLRDSSYEQYF. The full variable domain, with the rest looked up from reference TRBV2 and TRBJ2-7, is EPEVTQTPSHQVTQMGQEVILRCVPISNHLYFYWYRQILGQKVEFLVSFYNNEISEKSEIFDDQFSVERPDGSNFTLKIRSTKLEDSAMYFCASSLRDSSYEQYFGPGTRLTVT.

This clonotype has at least ten counts. J is TRBJ2-1 and V is TRBV19; 8 nucleotides match TRBD2. Germline lookup yields CDR1 LNHDA and CDR2 SQIVND (reference sequence). Losses at the gene ends were 4 bases for V and 3 bases for J; bases not matched to a gene: 5. The CDR3 consists of 15 residues. CDR3 in amino acids: CASSTGLADYNEQFF. CDR3 bases: TGTGCCAGTAGTACCGGACTAGCCGACTACAATGAGCAGTTCTTC. The full variable domain, completed using reference TRBV19 and TRBJ2-1, is DGGITQSPKYLFRKEGQNVTLSCEQNLNHDAMYWYRQDPGQGLRLIYYSQIVNDFQKGDIAEGYSVSREKKESFPLTVTSAQKNPTAFYLCASSTGLADYNEQFFGPGTRLTVL.

This clonotype has a handful of counts. The rearrangement uses TRBV29-1 and TRBJ2-7, with a weak D call TRBD1 (6 bases). Germline CDR1 is SQVTM and CDR2 is ANQGSEA. The CDR3 is 10 residues long. Deletions cut 6 bases from V and 5 bases from J, with 8 bases between. CDR3 in amino acids: CSVRTDEQYF. In nucleotides, the CDR3 is TGCAGCGTGAGGACAGACGAGCAGTACTTC.

This clonotype appeared many times. This chain links TRBV3-1 with TRBJ1-2, with D uncertain. The CDR3 extends over 12 amino acids. Germline V lookup: CDR1 LGHDT, CDR2 YNNKEL (reference sequence). The V gene lost 9 bases and the J gene lost 4 bases, with 12 bases spanning the gap. The CDR3 DNA follows: TGTGCCAGTTCCTCCCCTTCCTATGGCTACACCTTC. Translation gives CASSSPSYGYTF.

The chain is built from TRBV29-1 and TRBJ2-3, with 9 positions matching TRBD2. Per germline, CDR1 SQVTM and CDR2 ANQGSEA. This CDR3 has 15 residues. Losses at the gene ends were 7 bases for V and 5 bases for J; bases not matched to a gene: 13. CDR3 in amino acids: CSALPEEAGGDTQYF. CDR3 nucleotide sequence: TGCAGCGCCCTACCTGAAGAAGCGGGAGGAGATACGCAGTATTTT.

This clonotype was recorded a few times. V gene TRBV20-1 combines with J gene TRBJ2-3; 7 nucleotides line up with TRBD1. The CDR3 is 16 residues long. Trimming cost V 1 base and J 6 bases; bases outside gene matches: 13. Germline V gene sequence: CDR1 DFQATT, CDR2 SNEGSKA (reference sequence). The CDR3 protein is CSARAPNRGPGDTQYF. CDR3 bases: TGCAGTGCTAGAGCACCAAACAGGGGCCCGGGGGATACGCAGTATTTT.

This chain connects TRBV2 to TRBJ2-3, with TRBD2 matching 7 bases. This CDR3 region has 15 residues. The junction had 7 bases not matched to a gene; V was cut back by 6 bases and J by 1 base. The germline V gene has CDR1 SNHLY and CDR2 FYNNEI. CDR3 bases: TGTGCCAGCAGCCAAAGGAGCGGGGGCACAGATACGCAGTATTTT. Encoded protein: CASSQRSGGTDTQYF.

This clonotype appeared a few times. J is TRBJ2-5 and V is TRBV2; 12 bases align to TRBD2. The germline gives CDR1 SNHLY, CDR2 FYNNEI. After removal of 6 bases from V and 5 bases from J, the junction contained 7 bases not matched to a gene. This CDR3 spans 15 amino acids. The CDR3 here is CASRPLAGGGETQYF. As DNA, the CDR3 is TGTGCCAGCAGACCACTAGCGGGAGGTGGGGAGACCCAGTACTTC.

In its sample, this clonotype was seen many times. This chain joins TRBV3-1 and TRBJ1-6, with no clear D. Trimming removed 2 bases from V and 11 bases from J, with 13 bases in between. CDR1 and CDR2 from the germline V gene are LGHDT and YNNKEL (reference sequence). The CDR3 length is 14 residues. The CDR3 here is CASSQTRSEPPLHF. The CDR3 DNA sequence: TGTGCCAGCAGCCAAACCCGGTCAGAACCACCCCTCCACTTT.

The table lists this clonotype with many counts. The chain links TRBV7-9 to TRBJ2-7; no clear D gene. V shed 1 base and J shed 3 bases, with 13 bases lying between them. The CDR3 has 15 amino acids. Germline loops: CDR1 SEHNR, CDR2 FQNEAQ (reference sequence). The CDR3 DNA follows: TGTGCCAGCAGCTTAGGGTGGGGATCTGTCTACGAGCAGTACTTC. It specifies CASSLGWGSVYEQYF.

This clonotype was found a few times. J is TRBJ2-2 and V is TRBV30, with D possibly being TRBD2 (5 bases). This CDR3 is built from 14 residues. Germline V lookup: CDR1 GTSNPN, CDR2 SVGIG (reference sequence). The V end was cut by 3 bases, the J end by 6 bases, with 14 bases between. The CDR3 sequence is CAWRLRTGAGELFF. CDR3 nucleotides: TGTGCCTGGAGGCTCAGAACCGGGGCCGGGGAGCTGTTTTTT. The full variable domain, in which reference TRBV30 and TRBJ2-2 provide the parts outside the CDR3, is SQTIHQWPATLVQPVGSPLSLECTVEGTSNPNLYWYRQAAGRGLQLLFYSVGIGQISSEVPQNLSASRPQDRQFILSSKKLLLSDSGFYLCAWRLRTGAGELFFGEGSRLTVL.

This clonotype was picked up many times. The CDR3 DNA reads as TGCGCCAGCAGCCAAGTTTTGGACAAGGGAATGTTTTTAAGGCGGGACAATCAGCCCCAGCATTTT. Protein: CASSQVLDKGMFLRRDNQPQHF. The chain has TRBV4-1 and TRBJ1-5; D perhaps matches TRBD1 (5 bases). Per the germline V gene, CDR1 is MGHRA and CDR2 is YSYEKL. The CDR3 totals 22 residues. The V end lost 1 base, the J end lost 3 bases, and 31 bases lay between the germline ends.